This T cell receptor beta chain was observed in a study of cytomegalovirus exposure and HLA in healthy donors. A multiplex PCR was run with 60 Vbeta primers and 13 Jbeta primers. Method: immunoSEQ multiplex PCR; TCRdb's copy keeps in-frame clones and lacks some. This sample carries about 92,000 clones, around 85% of them seen once, and the ten largest clones take approximately 1.3%. There are 18 residues in the CDR3. The germline V gene encodes CDR1 ENHRY and CDR2 SYGVKD. V shed 4 bases, J shed 8 bases, and the junction held 15 bases outside the gene matches. Worth noting for this clone: Its antigen is not known.

Findings and limits, study-wide: Later work showed greater clonal expansion in HLA-associated TCR beta chains than in equally common others.

The genes are TRBV10-3 and TRBJ2-1; 12 bases are shared with TRBD2. This receptor was taken from a girl aged 2 to 10 in good health and CMV-seropositive. The specimen was PBMCs. The CDR3 is CAISGTSGTKSGSHEQFF. In DNA form, the CDR3 reads TGTGCCATCAGTGGGACTAGCGGGACAAAGTCCGGGAGCCATGAGCAGTTCTTC.